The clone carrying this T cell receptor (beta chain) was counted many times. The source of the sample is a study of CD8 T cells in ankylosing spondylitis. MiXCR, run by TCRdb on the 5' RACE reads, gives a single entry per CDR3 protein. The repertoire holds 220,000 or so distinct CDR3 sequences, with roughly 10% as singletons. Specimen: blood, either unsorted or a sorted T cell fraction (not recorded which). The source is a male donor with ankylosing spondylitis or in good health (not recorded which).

CDR3 sequence: CASSLEAATNSPLHF. In DNA, the CDR3 is TGCGCCAGCAGCTTGGAGGCAGCGACCAATTCACCCCTCCACTTT. The rearrangement joins TRBV5-1 to TRBJ1-6; no reliable D call. The V gene lost 0 bases and the J gene lost 7 bases, with 11 bases spanning the gap. CDR1 is SGHRS and CDR2 is YFSETQ in the germline V gene. The CDR3 consists of 15 residues.